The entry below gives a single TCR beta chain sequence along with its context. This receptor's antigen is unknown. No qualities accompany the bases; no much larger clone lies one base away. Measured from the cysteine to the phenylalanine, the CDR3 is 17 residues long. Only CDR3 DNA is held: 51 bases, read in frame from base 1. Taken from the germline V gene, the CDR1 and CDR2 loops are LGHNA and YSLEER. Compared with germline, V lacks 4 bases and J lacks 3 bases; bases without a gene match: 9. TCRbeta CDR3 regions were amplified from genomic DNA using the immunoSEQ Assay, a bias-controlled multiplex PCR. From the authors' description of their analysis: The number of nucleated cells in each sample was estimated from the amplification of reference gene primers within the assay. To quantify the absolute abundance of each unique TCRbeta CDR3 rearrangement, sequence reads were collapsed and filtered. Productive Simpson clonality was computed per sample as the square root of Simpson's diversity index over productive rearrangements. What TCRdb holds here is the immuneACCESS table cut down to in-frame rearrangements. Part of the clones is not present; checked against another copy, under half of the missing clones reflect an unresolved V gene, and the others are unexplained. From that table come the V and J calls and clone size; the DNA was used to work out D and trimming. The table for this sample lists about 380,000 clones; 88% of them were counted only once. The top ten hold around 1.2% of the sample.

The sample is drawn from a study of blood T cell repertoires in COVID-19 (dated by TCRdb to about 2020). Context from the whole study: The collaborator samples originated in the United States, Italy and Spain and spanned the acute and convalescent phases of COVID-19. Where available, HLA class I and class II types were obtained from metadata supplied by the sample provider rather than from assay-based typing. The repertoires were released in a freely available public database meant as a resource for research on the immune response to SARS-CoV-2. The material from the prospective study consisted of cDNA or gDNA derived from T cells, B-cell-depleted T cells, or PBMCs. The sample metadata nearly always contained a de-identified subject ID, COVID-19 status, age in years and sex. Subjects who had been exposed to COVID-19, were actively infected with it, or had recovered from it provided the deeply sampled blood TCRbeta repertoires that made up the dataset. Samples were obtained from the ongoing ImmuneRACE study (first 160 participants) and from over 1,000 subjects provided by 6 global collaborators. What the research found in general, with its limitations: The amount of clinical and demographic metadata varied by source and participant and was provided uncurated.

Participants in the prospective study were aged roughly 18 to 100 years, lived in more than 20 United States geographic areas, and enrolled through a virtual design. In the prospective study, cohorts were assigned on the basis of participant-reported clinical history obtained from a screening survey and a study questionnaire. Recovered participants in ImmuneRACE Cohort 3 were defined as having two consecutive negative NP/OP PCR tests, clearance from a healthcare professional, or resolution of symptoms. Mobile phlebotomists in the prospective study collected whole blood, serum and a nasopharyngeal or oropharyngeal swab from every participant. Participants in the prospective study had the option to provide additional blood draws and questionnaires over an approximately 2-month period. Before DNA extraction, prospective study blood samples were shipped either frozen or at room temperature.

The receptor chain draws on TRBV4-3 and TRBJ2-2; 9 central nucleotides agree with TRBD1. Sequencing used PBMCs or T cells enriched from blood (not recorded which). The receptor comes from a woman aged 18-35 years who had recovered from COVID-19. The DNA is TGCGCCAGCAGCCCCTTCACAGGGGGCAAGGACACCGGGGAGCTGTTTTTT. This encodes CASSPFTGGKDTGELFF.